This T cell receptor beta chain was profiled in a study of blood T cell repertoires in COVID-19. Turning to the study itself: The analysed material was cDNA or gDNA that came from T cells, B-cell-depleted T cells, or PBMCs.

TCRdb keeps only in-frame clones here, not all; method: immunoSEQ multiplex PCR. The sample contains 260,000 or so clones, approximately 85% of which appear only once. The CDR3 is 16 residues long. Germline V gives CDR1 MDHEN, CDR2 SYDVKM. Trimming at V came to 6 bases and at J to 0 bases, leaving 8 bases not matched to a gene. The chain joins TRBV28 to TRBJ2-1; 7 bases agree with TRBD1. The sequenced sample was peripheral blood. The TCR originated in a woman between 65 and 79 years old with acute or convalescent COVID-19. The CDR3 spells CASSLRQGGSYNEQFF. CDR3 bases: TGTGCCAGCAGCCTCAGACAGGGCGGCTCCTACAATGAGCAGTTCTTC. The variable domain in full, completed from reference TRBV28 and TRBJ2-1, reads DVKVTQSSRYLVKRTGEKVFLECVQDMDHENMFWYRQDPGLGLRLIYFSYDVKMKEKGDIPEGYSVSREKKERFSLILESASTNQTSMYLCASSLRQGGSYNEQFFGPGTRLTVL.